The source of this T cell receptor (beta chain) is a study of blood T cell repertoires in COVID-19. The overall study: Acute-phase and convalescent COVID-19 samples originated in the United States, Italy and Spain. Nucleic acid was either cDNA or gDNA, and it came from T cells, B-cell-depleted T cells, or PBMCs.

Trimming took off 4 bases at V and 0 bases at J, with 11 bases between the two ends. Germline V gene lookup returns CDR1 SGHDT and CDR2 YYEEEE. The CDR3 consists of 15 residues. Donors of Cohort 3 who recovered were those that had two negative PCRs, clearance, or symptom resolution. TCRdb's copy holds only in-frame clones and misses some; the assay was immunoSEQ multiplex PCR. The sample yields around 300,000 clones, roughly 85% seen once. The J gene is TRBJ1-5, the V gene TRBV5-6; TRBD1 might be the D (5 bases). The TCR originated in a woman aged 45 to 65 who had recovered from COVID-19. The specimen sequenced was PBMCs or T cells enriched from blood (not recorded which). CDR3 coding DNA: TGTGCCAGCAGCCTCAGGGCCCTTAGCAATCAGCCCCAGCATTTT. Encoded protein: CASSLRALSNQPQHF. The entire variable domain, with the rest obtained from reference TRBV5-6 and TRBJ1-5, is as follows: DAGVTQSPTHLIKTRGQQVTLRCSPKSGHDTVSWYQQALGQGPQFIFQYYEEEERQRGNFPDRFSGHQFPNYSSELNVNALLLGDSALYLCASSLRALSNQPQHFGDGTRLSIL.